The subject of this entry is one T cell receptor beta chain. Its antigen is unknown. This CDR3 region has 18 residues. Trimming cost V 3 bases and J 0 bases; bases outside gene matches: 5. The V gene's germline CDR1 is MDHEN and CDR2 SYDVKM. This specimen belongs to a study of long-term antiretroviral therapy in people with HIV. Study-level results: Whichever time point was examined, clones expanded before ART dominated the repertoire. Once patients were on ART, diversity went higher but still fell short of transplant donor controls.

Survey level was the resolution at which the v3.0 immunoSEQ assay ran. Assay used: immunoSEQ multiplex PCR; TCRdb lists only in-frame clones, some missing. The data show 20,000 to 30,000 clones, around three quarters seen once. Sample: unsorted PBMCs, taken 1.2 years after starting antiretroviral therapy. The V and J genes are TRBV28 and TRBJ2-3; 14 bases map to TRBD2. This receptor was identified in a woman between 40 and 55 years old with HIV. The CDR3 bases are TGTGCCAGCAGTTTGACTAGCGGGGGGGCCTTGAGCACAGATACGCAGTATTTT. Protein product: CASSLTSGGALSTDTQYF. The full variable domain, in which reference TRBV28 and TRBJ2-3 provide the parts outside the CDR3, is DVKVTQSSRYLVKRTGEKVFLECVQDMDHENMFWYRQDPGLGLRLIYFSYDVKMKEKGDIPEGYSVSREKKERFSLILESASTNQTSMYLCASSLTSGGALSTDTQYFGPGTRLTVL.